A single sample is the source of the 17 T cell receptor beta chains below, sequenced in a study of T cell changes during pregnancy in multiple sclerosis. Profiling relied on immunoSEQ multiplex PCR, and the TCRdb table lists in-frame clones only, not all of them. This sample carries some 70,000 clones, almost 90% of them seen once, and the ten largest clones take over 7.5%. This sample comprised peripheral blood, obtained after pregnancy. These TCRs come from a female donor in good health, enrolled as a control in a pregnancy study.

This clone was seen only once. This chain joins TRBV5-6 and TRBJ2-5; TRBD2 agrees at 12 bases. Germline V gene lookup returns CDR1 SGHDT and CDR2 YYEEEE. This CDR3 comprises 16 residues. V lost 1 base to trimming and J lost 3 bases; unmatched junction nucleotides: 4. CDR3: CASSLSLAGGEETQYF. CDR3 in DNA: TGTGCCAGCAGCTTGTCACTAGCGGGAGGTGAAGAGACCCAGTACTTC.

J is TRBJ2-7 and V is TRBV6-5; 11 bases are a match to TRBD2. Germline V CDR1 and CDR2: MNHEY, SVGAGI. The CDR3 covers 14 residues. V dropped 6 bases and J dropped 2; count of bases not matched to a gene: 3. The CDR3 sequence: CASRSSGRTYEQYF. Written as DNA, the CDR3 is TGTGCCAGCAGGTCTAGCGGGAGGACCTACGAGCAGTACTTC.

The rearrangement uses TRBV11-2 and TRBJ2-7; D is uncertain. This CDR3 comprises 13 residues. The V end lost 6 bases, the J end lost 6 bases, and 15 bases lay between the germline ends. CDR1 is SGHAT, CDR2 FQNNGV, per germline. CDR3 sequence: CASSPIGSGEQYF. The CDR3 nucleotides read TGTGCCAGCAGTCCCATCGGATCGGGCGAGCAGTACTTC.

CDR3 bases: TGTGCCAGCAGCGAGGGCGGCGCGGGGGCTACAGATACGCAGTATTTT. Protein product: CASSEGGAGATDTQYF. The rearrangement joins TRBV9 to TRBJ2-3, with TRBD2 as a possible D gene (7 bases). CDR3 size: 16 residues. Germline-derived CDR1 and CDR2 are SGDLS and YYNGEE. The V and J ends lost 3 bases and 3 bases respectively, with 17 bases between them.

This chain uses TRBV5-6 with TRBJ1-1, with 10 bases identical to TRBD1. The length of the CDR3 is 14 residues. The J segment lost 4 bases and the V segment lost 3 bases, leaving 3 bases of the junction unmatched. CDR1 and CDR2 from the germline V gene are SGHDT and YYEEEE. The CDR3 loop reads CASSSGTGATEAFF. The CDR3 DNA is TGTGCCAGCAGCTCCGGGACAGGGGCCACTGAAGCTTTCTTT.

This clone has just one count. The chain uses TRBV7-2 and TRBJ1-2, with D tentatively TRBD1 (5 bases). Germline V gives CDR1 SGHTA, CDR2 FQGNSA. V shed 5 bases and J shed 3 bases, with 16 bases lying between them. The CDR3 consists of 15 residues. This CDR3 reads CASSPEGLSYYGYTF. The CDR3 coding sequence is TGTGCCAGCAGCCCAGAGGGACTTTCTTACTATGGCTACACCTTC.

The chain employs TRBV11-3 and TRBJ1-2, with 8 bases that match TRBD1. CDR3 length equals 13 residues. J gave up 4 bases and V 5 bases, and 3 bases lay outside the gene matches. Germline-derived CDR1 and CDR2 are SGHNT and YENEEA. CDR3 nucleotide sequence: TGTGCCAGCAGCGGGACAGGACCCTATGGCTACACCTTC. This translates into CASSGTGPYGYTF.

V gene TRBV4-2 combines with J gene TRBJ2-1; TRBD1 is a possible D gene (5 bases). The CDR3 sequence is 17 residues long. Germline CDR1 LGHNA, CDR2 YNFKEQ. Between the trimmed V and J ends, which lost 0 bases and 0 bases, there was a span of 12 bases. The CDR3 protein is CASSQDWGPASYNEQFF. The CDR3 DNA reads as TGTGCCAGCAGCCAAGATTGGGGCCCCGCCTCCTACAATGAGCAGTTCTTC.

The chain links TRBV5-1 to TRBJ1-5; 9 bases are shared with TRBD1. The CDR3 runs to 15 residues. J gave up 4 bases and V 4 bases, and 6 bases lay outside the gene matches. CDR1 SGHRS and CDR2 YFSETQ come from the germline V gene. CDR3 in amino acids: CASSRTGARNQPQHF. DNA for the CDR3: TGCGCCAGCAGCCGGACAGGGGCAAGGAATCAGCCCCAGCATTTT.

CDR3 residues: CASRGYGETQYF. CDR3 sequence (DNA): TGTGCCAGCAGGGGTTACGGGGAGACCCAGTACTTC. This chain uses TRBV6-5 with TRBJ2-5; D gene unclear. Looked up from germline, CDR1 is MNHEY and CDR2 is SVGAGI. CDR3 length: 12 amino acids. Trimming pared 6 bases from V and 5 bases from J, leaving 10 bases between.

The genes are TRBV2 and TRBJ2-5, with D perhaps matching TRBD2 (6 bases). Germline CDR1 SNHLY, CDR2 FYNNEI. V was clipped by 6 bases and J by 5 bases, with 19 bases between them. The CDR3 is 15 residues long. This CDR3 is CASSVSPGLWETQYF. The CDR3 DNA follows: TGTGCCAGCAGCGTATCCCCGGGACTGTGGGAGACCCAGTACTTC.

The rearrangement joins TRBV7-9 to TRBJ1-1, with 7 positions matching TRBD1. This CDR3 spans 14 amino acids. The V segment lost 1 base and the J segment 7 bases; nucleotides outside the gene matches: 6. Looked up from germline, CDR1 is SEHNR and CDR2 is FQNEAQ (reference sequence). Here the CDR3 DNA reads TGTGCCAGCAGCTTAGAACAGGGGTGGGGTGAAGCTTTCTTT. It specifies CASSLEQGWGEAFF.

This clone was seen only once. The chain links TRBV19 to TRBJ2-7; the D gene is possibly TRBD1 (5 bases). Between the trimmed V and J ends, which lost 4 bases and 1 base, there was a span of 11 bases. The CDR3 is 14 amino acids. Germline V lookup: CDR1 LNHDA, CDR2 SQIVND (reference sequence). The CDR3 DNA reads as TGTGCCAGTAGTACCCCAGGGTGGTCCTACGAGCAGTACTTC. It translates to CASSTPGWSYEQYF.

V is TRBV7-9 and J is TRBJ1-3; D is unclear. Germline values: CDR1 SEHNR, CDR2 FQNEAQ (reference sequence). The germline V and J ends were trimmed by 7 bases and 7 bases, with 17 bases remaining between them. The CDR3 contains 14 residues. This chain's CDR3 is CASTPPETRNTIYF. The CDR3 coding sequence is TGTGCCAGCACCCCGCCAGAAACTAGGAACACCATATATTTT.

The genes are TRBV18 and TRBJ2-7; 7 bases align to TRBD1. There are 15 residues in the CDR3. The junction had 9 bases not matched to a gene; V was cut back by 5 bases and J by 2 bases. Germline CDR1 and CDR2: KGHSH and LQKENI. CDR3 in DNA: TGTGCCAGCTCAATCAAGACAGGGTTGGCCTACGAGCAGTACTTC. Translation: CASSIKTGLAYEQYF.

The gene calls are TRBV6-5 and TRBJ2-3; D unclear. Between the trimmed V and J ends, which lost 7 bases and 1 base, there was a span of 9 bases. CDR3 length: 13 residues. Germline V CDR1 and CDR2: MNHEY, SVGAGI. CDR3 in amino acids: CASTPRGTDTQYF. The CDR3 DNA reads TGTGCCAGCACTCCTCGGGGCACAGATACGCAGTATTTT.

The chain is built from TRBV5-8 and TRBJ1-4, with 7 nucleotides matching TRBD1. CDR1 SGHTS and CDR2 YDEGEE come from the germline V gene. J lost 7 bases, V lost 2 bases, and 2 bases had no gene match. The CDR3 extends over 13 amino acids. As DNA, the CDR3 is TGTGCCAGCAGCTTCAACAGGGGTGAAAAACTGTTTTTT. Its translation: CASSFNRGEKLFF.